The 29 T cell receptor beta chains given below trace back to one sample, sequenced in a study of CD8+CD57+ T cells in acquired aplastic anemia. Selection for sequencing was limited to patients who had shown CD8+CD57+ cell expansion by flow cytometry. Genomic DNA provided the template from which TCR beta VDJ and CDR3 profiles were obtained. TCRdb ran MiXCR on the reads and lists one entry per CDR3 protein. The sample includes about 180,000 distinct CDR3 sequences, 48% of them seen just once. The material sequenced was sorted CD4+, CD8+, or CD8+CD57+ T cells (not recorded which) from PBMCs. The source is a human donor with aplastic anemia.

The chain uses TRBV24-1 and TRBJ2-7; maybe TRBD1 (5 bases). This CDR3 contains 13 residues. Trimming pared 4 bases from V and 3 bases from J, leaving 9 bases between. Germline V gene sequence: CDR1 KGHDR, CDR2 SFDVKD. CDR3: CATSDSGHYEQYF. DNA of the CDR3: TGTGCCACCAGTGACTCAGGACACTACGAGCAGTACTTC.

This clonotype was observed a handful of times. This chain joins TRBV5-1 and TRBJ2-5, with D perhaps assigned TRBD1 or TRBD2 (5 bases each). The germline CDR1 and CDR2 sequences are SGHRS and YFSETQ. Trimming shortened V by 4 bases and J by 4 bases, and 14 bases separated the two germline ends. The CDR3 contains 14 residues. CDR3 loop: CASSLGTGGETQYF. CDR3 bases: TGCGCCAGCAGCCTAGGGACGGGCGGAGAGACCCAGTACTTC.

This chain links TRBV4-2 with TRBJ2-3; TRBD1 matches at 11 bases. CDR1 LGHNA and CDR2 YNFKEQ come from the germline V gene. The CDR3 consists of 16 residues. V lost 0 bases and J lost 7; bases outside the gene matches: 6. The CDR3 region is CASSQERTGGGNTQYF. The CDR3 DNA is TGTGCCAGCAGCCAAGAAAGGACAGGGGGCGGAAATACGCAGTATTTT.

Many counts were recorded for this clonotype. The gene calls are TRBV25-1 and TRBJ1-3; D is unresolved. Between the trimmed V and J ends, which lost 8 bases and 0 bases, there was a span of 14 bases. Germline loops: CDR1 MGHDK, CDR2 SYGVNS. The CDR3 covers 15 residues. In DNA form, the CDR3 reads TGTGCCAGCGATCCGGGAGAATACTCTGGAAACACCATATATTTT. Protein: CASDPGEYSGNTIYF. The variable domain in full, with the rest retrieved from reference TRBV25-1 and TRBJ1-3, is EADIYQTPRYLVIGTGKKITLECSQTMGHDKMYWYQQDPGMELHLIHYSYGVNSTEKGDLSSESTVSRIRTEHFPLTLESARPSHTSQYLCASDPGEYSGNTIYFGEGSWLTVV.

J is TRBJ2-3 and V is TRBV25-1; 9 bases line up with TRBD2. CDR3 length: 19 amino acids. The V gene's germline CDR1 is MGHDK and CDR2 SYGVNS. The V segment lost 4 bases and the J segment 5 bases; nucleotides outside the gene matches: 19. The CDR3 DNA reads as TGTGCCAGCAGTGGAGGGGCAGGAAAAAGGCGGGGGGGGAGAGATACGCAGTATTTT. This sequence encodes CASSGGAGKRRGGRDTQYF.

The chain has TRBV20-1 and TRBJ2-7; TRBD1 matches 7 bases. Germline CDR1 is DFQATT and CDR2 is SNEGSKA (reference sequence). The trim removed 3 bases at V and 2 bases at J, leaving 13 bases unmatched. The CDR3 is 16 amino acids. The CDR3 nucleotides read TGCAGTGCTAGTTTGACAGGGTCTCTAGGAACCTACGAGCAGTACTTC. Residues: CSASLTGSLGTYEQYF.

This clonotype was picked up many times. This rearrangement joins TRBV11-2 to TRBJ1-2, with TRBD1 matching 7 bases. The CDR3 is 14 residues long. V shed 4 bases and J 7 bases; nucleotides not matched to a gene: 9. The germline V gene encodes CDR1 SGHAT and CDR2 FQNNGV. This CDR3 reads CASSSPRQGGGYTF. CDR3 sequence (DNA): TGTGCCAGCAGCTCGCCACGACAGGGAGGTGGCTACACCTTC.

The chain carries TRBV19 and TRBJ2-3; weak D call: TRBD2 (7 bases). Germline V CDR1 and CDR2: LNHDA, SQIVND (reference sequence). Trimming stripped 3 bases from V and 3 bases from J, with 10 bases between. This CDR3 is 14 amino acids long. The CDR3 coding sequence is TGTGCCAGTAGTATTGCGGGGGCAACAGATACGCAGTATTTT. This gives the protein CASSIAGATDTQYF.

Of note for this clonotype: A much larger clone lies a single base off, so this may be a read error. CDR3 coding DNA: TGCAGTGCTAGTTCGGGCGTCATGAACGCTGAAGCTTTCTTT. It yields the protein CSASSGVMNAEAFF. V usage is TRBV20-1 and J usage is TRBJ1-1; D not resolved. Germline CDR1 reads DFQATT; CDR2 reads SNEGSKA (reference sequence). This CDR3 has 14 amino acids.

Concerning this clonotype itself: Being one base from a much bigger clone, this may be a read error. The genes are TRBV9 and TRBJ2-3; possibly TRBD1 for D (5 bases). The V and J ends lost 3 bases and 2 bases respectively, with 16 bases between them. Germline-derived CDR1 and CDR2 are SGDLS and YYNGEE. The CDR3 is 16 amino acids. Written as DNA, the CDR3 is TGTGCCAGCAGCGCGAACAGCGTACAGGTCACAGATACGCAGTATTTT. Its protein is CASSANSVQVTDTQYF.

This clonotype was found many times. CDR3 in amino acids: CASRDRDRTFSGNTIYF. The CDR3 DNA is TGTGCCAGTAGGGACCGGGACAGGACCTTCTCTGGAAACACCATATATTTT. The rearrangement uses TRBV19 and TRBJ1-3; TRBD1 matches at 8 bases. CDR1 and CDR2 from the germline V gene are LNHDA and SQIVND (reference sequence). This CDR3 has 17 residues. J was trimmed by 0 bases and V by 6 bases; bases with no gene match: 10.

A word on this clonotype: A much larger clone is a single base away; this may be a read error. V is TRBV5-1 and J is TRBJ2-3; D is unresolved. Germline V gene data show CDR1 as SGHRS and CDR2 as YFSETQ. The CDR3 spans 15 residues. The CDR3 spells CAGSLTGLTTDTQYF. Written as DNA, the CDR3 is TGCGCCGGCAGCTTGACCGGCCTTACCACAGATACGCAGTATTTT.

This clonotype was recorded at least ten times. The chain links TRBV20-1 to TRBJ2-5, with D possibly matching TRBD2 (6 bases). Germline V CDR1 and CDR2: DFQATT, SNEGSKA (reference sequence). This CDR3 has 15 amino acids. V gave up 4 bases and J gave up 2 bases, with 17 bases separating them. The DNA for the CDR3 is TGCAGTGCTATCCCGGGACTGAAGGTGCAAGAGACCCAGTACTTC. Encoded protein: CSAIPGLKVQETQYF.

CDR3 in DNA: TGTGCCAGCTCACCATTAAAAGGGGACTACACCTTC. As protein: CASSPLKGDYTF. V and J are TRBV18 and TRBJ1-2; D is perhaps TRBD1 (5 bases). Germline V CDR1 and CDR2: KGHSH, LQKENI. With 2 bases removed from V and 10 bases from J, the gap between germline ends came to 11 bases. This CDR3 spans 12 amino acids.

CDR3 loop: CASSIDRYEQFF. Written as DNA, the CDR3 is TGTGCCAGTAGTATAGACAGATATGAGCAGTTCTTC. The chain links TRBV19 to TRBJ2-1; no firm D call. CDR3 length: 12 residues. Germline V gives CDR1 LNHDA, CDR2 SQIVND (reference sequence). The ends were cut back, 0 bases at V and 8 bases at J, with 5 bases in the middle. Using reference TRBV19 and TRBJ2-1 for the parts outside the CDR3, the full variable domain is DGGITQSPKYLFRKEGQNVTLSCEQNLNHDAMYWYRQDPGQGLRLIYYSQIVNDFQKGDIAEGYSVSREKKESFPLTVTSAQKNPTAFYLCASSIDRYEQFFGPGTRLTVL.

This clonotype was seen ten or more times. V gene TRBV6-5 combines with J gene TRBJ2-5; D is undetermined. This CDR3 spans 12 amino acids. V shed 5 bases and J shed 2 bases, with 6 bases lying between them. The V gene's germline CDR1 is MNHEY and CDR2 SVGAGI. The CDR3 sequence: CASSPEQETQYF. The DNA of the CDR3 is TGTGCCAGCAGTCCCGAACAAGAGACCCAGTACTTC.

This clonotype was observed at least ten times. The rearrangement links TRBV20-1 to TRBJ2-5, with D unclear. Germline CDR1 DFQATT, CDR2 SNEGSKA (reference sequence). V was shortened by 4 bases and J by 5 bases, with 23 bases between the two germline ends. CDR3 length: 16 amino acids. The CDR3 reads CSAMSGADSGSETQYF. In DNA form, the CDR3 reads TGCAGTGCTATGTCCGGCGCCGATTCCGGTAGTGAGACCCAGTACTTC.

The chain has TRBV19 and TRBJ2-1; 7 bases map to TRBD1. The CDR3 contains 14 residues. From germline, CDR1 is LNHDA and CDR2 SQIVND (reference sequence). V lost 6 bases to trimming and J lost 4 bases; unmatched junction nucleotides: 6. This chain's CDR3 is CASRGRGYYNEQFF. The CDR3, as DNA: TGTGCCAGTAGGGGCAGGGGGTATTACAATGAGCAGTTCTTC.

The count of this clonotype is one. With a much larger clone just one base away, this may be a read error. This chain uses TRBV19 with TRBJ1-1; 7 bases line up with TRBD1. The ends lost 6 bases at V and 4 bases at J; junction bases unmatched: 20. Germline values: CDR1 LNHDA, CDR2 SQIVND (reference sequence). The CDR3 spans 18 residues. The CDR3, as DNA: TGTGCCAGTAGGGTCCGACAGGGCCCTCTTCTCGTGACCACTGAAGCTTTCTTT. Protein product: CASRVRQGPLLVTTEAFF.

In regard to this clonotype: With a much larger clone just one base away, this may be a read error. Here the CDR3 reads CASKWGKSSYEQYF. In DNA, the CDR3 is TGTGCCAGCAAGTGGGGCAAAAGCTCCTACGAGCAGTACTTC. This rearrangement joins TRBV28 to TRBJ2-7; perhaps TRBD1 as D (5 bases). The CDR3 is made up of 14 amino acids. Trimming left V 7 bases short and J 0 bases short, with 13 bases between. CDR1 MDHEN and CDR2 SYDVKM come from the germline V gene.

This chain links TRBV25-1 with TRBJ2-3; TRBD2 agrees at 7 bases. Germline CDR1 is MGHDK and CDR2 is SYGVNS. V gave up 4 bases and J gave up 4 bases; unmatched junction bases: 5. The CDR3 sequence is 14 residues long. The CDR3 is CASSGYGGADTQYF. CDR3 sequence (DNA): TGTGCCAGCAGTGGGTATGGGGGGGCAGATACGCAGTATTTT. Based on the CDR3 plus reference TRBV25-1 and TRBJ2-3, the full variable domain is EADIYQTPRYLVIGTGKKITLECSQTMGHDKMYWYQQDPGMELHLIHYSYGVNSTEKGDLSSESTVSRIRTEHFPLTLESARPSHTSQYLCASSGYGGADTQYFGPGTRLTVL.

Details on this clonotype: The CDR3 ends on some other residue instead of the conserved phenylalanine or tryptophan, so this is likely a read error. CDR3 nucleotides: TGCAGTGCTAGAGGAACCCCTAGCTCCCGGGAGACCCAGTACCTC. The encoded protein is CSARGTPSSRETQYL. The V and J genes are TRBV20-1 and TRBJ2-5, with a possible D match to TRBD2 (5 bases). This CDR3 comprises 15 residues. In germline, CDR1 is DFQATT, CDR2 SNEGSKA (reference sequence). V was trimmed by 1 base and J by 5 bases, leaving 17 bases between them.

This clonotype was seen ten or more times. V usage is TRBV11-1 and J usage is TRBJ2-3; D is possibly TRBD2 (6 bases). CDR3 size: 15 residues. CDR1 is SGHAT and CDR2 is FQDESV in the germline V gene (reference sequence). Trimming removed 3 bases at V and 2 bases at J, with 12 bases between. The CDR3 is CASSFPTRATDTQYF. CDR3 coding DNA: TGTGCCAGCAGCTTCCCGACTAGAGCCACAGATACGCAGTATTTT.

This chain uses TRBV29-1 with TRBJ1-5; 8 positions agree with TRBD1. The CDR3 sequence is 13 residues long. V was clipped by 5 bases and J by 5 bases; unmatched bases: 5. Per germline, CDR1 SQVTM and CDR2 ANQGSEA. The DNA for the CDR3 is TGCAGCGTTTTCTCAGGGGGCGATCAGCCCCAGCATTTT. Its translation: CSVFSGGDQPQHF. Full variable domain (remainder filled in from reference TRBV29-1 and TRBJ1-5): SAVISQKPSRDICQRGTSLTIQCQVDSQVTMMFWYRQQPGQSLTLIATANQGSEATYESGFVIDKFPISRPNLTFSTLTVSNMSPEDSSIYLCSVFSGGDQPQHFGDGTRLSIL.

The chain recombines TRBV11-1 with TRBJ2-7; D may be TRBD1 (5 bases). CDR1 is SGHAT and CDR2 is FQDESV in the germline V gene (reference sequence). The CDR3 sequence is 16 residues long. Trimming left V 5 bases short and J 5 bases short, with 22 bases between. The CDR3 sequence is CASSGIQVFLSNEQYF. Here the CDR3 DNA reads TGTGCCAGCAGCGGCATACAGGTTTTTTTATCCAACGAGCAGTACTTC.

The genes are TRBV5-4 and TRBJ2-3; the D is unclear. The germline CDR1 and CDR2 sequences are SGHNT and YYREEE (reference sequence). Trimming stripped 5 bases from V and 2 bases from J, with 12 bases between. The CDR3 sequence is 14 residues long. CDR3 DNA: TGTGCCAGCAGTTCTGGACGGCTCACAGATACGCAGTATTTT. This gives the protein CASSSGRLTDTQYF.

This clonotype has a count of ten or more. CDR3 sequence: CATPGLAGGPTGELFF. The DNA of the CDR3 is TGTGCCACCCCTGGTCTGGCGGGGGGCCCCACCGGGGAGCTGTTTTTT. This chain connects TRBV7-2 to TRBJ2-2; 8 nucleotides agree with TRBD2. The CDR3 consists of 16 residues. Germline V gives CDR1 SGHTA, CDR2 FQGNSA. Losses at the gene ends were 10 bases for V and 4 bases for J; bases not matched to a gene: 14.

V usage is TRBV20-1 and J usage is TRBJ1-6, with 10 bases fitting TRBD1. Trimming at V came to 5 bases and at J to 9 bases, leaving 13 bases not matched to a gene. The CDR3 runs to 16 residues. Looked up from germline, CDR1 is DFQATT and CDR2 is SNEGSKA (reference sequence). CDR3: CSAVDRGQIRSSPLHF. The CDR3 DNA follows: TGCAGTGCTGTCGACAGGGGGCAGATAAGGAGTTCACCCCTCCACTTT.

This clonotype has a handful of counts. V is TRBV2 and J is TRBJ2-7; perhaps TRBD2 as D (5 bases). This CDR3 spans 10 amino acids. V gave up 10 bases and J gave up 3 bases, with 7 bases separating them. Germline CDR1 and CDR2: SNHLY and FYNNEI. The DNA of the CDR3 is TGTGCCATGGGGAGCTACGAGCAGTACTTC. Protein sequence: CAMGSYEQYF. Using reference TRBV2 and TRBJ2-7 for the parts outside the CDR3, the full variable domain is EPEVTQTPSHQVTQMGQEVILRCVPISNHLYFYWYRQILGQKVEFLVSFYNNEISEKSEIFDDQFSVERPDGSNFTLKIRSTKLEDSAMYFCAMGSYEQYFGPGTRLTVT.